Following are 18 T cell receptor beta chains from one sample sequenced in a study of shared clonotypes between healthy human individuals. CD45RO-negative, CCR7-positively selected cells formed the naive CD8 fraction, excluding terminally differentiated effector memory CD45RA+ cells. Assay: immunoSEQ multiplex PCR; the TCRdb copy retains only in-frame clones and omits some. The repertoire includes about 2.1 million clones, roughly 93% of them detected once, and more than 1.5% sits in the top ten. What was sequenced was naive CD8+ T cells from PBMCs. Source of these receptors: a man aged 18 to 30 in good health. Some clones in this sample may be carry-over from other donors' samples.

The genes are TRBV27 and TRBJ2-7, with D perhaps matching TRBD2 (5 bases). The CDR3 runs to 14 residues. Germline V gene sequence: CDR1 MNHEY, CDR2 SMNVEV (reference sequence). Trimming took off 4 bases at V and 3 bases at J, with 13 bases between the two ends. The CDR3 DNA is TGTGCCAGCAGTTCCCCCAACGGGGACTACGAGCAGTACTTC. Protein sequence: CASSSPNGDYEQYF.

The chain has TRBV11-1 and TRBJ2-7; D is possibly TRBD1 (6 bases). The CDR3 totals 14 residues. Per the germline V gene, CDR1 is SGHAT and CDR2 is FQDESV (reference sequence). Trimming pared 2 bases from V and 2 bases from J, leaving 10 bases between. The DNA for the CDR3 is TGTGCCAGCAGCTTAATTTCAGGGGCCTACGAGCAGTACTTC. Amino acid sequence: CASSLISGAYEQYF.

The V call is TRBV11-2, the J call TRBJ2-3, with 9 bases lining up with TRBD1. The germline CDR1 and CDR2 sequences are SGHAT and FQNNGV. The CDR3 covers 16 residues. The trim removed 5 bases at V and 5 bases at J, leaving 11 bases unmatched. The CDR3: CASSPQPGQGGDTQYF. The CDR3, as DNA: TGTGCCAGCAGCCCTCAGCCGGGACAGGGCGGAGATACGCAGTATTTT.

The V gene is TRBV13, the J gene TRBJ2-2, with 16 positions matching TRBD2. The V gene end was trimmed by 4 bases and the J gene end by 4 bases; junction bases not matched to a gene: 9. Germline CDR1 reads PRHDT; CDR2 reads FYEKMQ (reference sequence). The CDR3 totals 19 residues. The CDR3 coding sequence is TGTGCCAGCAGCTCCTCCCCGGGACTAGCGGGAGGGACCACCGGGGAGCTGTTTTTT. It yields the protein CASSSSPGLAGGTTGELFF.

The V call is TRBV6-1, the J call TRBJ2-7; D uncertain. Trimming shortened V by 0 bases and J by 3 bases, and 9 bases separated the two germline ends. In germline, CDR1 is MNHNS, CDR2 SASEGT. The CDR3 contains 14 residues. CDR3 amino acids: CASSEASSSYEQYF. CDR3 in DNA: TGTGCCAGCAGTGAAGCGAGTTCCAGCTACGAGCAGTACTTC.

The chain carries TRBV6-5 and TRBJ2-6, with 7 nucleotides matching TRBD1. Germline-derived CDR1 and CDR2 are MNHEY and SVGAGI. This CDR3 region has 15 residues. Trimming took 6 bases from V and 3 from J; bases not matched to a gene: 5. The chain's CDR3 is CASSPDRDGANVLTF. In DNA form, the CDR3 reads TGTGCCAGCAGCCCAGACAGGGATGGGGCCAACGTCCTGACTTTC.

The chain combines TRBV11-1 with TRBJ2-7, with 7 bases aligning to TRBD1. The CDR3 sequence is 13 residues long. Germline CDR1 and CDR2: SGHAT and FQDESV (reference sequence). J was trimmed by 5 bases and V by 5 bases; bases with no gene match: 6. CDR3 in DNA: TGTGCCAGCAGCCCCGGGCAGGGGGACGAGCAGTACTTC. This codes for CASSPGQGDEQYF.

This sequence joins TRBV7-9 and TRBJ2-7, with 7 bases lining up with TRBD1. The length of the CDR3 is 13 residues. The V segment lost 6 bases and the J segment 2 bases; nucleotides outside the gene matches: 4. The germline V gene has CDR1 SEHNR and CDR2 FQNEAQ (reference sequence). The DNA for the CDR3 is TGTGCCAGCAGAGCCGGGACAGCCTACGAGCAGTACTTC. It encodes CASRAGTAYEQYF.

V usage is TRBV9 and J usage is TRBJ2-5, with D hard to call. Germline V lookup: CDR1 SGDLS, CDR2 YYNGEE. V lost 1 base, J lost 5 bases, and 21 bases lay in between. This CDR3 spans 17 amino acids. The CDR3 DNA sequence: TGTGCCAGCAGCGTAACGGCGCGAACCGGCGGTTGGGAGACCCAGTACTTC. Residues: CASSVTARTGGWETQYF.

This clone was detected only once. The rearrangement joins TRBV7-8 to TRBJ2-5; D gene uncertain. Germline CDR1 SGHVS, CDR2 FQNEAQ. This CDR3 has 15 amino acids. The V and J ends lost 5 bases and 1 base respectively, with 14 bases between them. CDR3 loop: CASSPPLTRQETQYF. CDR3 coding DNA: TGTGCCAGCAGCCCTCCCCTGACACGCCAAGAGACCCAGTACTTC.

The chain links TRBV27 to TRBJ1-1; weak D call: TRBD1 (5 bases). The CDR3 is 14 residues long. With 3 bases removed from V and 6 bases from J, the gap between germline ends came to 14 bases. The germline V gene encodes CDR1 MNHEY and CDR2 SMNVEV (reference sequence). The CDR3 here is CASSFSGLAAEAFF. The DNA for the CDR3 is TGTGCCAGCAGTTTTTCAGGGTTGGCTGCTGAAGCTTTCTTT.

CDR3 region: CASSSYRGRGGYTF. In nucleotides, the CDR3 is TGTGCCAGCAGTTCATACAGGGGGCGCGGTGGCTACACCTTC. The chain recombines TRBV27 with TRBJ1-2, with 9 bases lining up with TRBD1. The germline gives CDR1 MNHEY, CDR2 SMNVEV (reference sequence). The CDR3 is 14 residues long. The J segment lost 7 bases and the V segment lost 4 bases, leaving 7 bases of the junction unmatched.

This chain joins TRBV7-2 and TRBJ2-7; D perhaps matches TRBD1 (5 bases). The CDR3 sequence is 14 residues long. Trimming shortened V by 3 bases and J by 5 bases, and 14 bases separated the two germline ends. CDR1 and CDR2 from the germline V gene are SGHTA and FQGNSA. CDR3 loop: CASSFVRDGHEQYF. The CDR3 DNA reads as TGTGCCAGCAGCTTTGTCAGGGATGGCCACGAGCAGTACTTC.

This clone was seen only once. This rearrangement joins TRBV19 to TRBJ2-3; TRBD2 aligns across 8 bases. CDR1 is LNHDA and CDR2 is SQIVND in the germline V gene (reference sequence). This CDR3 comprises 16 residues. V lost 3 bases, J lost 2 bases, and 7 bases stayed unmatched. The chain's CDR3 is CASSMRVAGPTDTQYF. The CDR3 DNA is TGTGCCAGTAGTATGAGGGTAGCGGGACCCACAGATACGCAGTATTTT.

In nucleotides, the CDR3 is TGTGCCAGCAGCTTGGATTTCCGGACAGGGGCCTCCTACGAGCAGTACTTC. Translation gives CASSLDFRTGASYEQYF. The chain carries TRBV5-4 and TRBJ2-7, with 9 bases lining up with TRBD1. This CDR3 is 17 amino acids long. Trimming cost V 0 bases and J 0 bases; bases outside gene matches: 7. Germline V gives CDR1 SGHNT, CDR2 YYREEE (reference sequence).

The rearrangement joins TRBV27 to TRBJ2-7; 9 positions match TRBD1. After removal of 6 bases from V and 7 bases from J, the junction contained 13 bases not matched to a gene. The CDR3 totals 15 residues. Germline V gene sequence: CDR1 MNHEY, CDR2 SMNVEV (reference sequence). CDR3 protein: CASRSQDRGPGEQYF. In DNA, the CDR3 is TGTGCCAGCAGGAGCCAGGACAGGGGCCCAGGGGAGCAGTACTTC.

V is TRBV28 and J is TRBJ1-4; D is unclear. V dropped 3 bases and J dropped 6 bases, with 11 bases sitting between them. The CDR3 is made up of 14 amino acids. CDR1 and CDR2 (germline): MDHEN, SYDVKM. The CDR3 DNA sequence: TGTGCCAGCAGTTTTCCGGGAAGGGATGAAAAACTGTTTTTT. This codes for CASSFPGRDEKLFF.

The V call is TRBV4-2, the J call TRBJ1-1; TRBD1 agrees at 7 bases. The junction had 10 bases not matched to a gene; V was cut back by 4 bases and J by 5 bases. The CDR3 covers 15 residues. The germline V gene encodes CDR1 LGHNA and CDR2 YNFKEQ. Written as DNA, the CDR3 is TGTGCCAGCAGCCTCGCAGGGGGTAGAGGGACTGAAGCTTTCTTT. It specifies CASSLAGGRGTEAFF.